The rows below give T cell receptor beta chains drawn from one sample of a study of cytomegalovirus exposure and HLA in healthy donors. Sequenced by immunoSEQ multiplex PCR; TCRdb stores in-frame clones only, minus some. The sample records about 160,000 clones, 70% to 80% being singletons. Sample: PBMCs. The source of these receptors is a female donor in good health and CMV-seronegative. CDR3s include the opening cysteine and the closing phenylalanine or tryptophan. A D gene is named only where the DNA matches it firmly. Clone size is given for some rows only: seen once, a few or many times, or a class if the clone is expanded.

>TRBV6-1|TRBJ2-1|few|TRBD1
TGTGCCAGCAGTGAAGCGTGGATCGGGACAGGGAACAATGAGCAGTTCTTC
CASSEAWIGTGNNEQFF
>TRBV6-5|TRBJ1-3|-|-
TGTGCCAGTCGACAGGATGCTGGTCCAGGAAACACCATATATTTT
CASRQDAGPGNTIYF
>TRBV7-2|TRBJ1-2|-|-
TGTGCCAGCAGCTTACTAATGCCTAATGGCTACACCTTC
CASSLLMPNGYTF
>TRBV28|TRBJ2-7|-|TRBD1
TGTGCCAGCACCAGGGGACAGCCCCCCTACGAGCAGTACTTC
CASTRGQPPYEQYF
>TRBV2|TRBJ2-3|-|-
TGTGCCAGCAGTCGTCTAATAGCAGATACGCAGTATTTT
CASSRLIADTQYF
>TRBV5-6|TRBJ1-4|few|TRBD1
TGTGCCAGCAGCTGGGCGGCAGGGGGTTTGGGGAAAGATGAAAAACTGTTTTTT
CASSWAAGGLGKDEKLFF
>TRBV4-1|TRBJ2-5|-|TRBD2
TGCGCCAGCAGCCTCGGGACTAGCGGTCCAATGAAACAAGAGACCCAGTACTTC
CASSLGTSGPMKQETQYF
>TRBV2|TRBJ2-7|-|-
TGTGCCAGCAGGGCCCAGGCGGGATGGTCCTACGAGCAGTACTTC
CASRAQAGWSYEQYF
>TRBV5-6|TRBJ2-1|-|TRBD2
TGTGCCAGCAGCTTGTGGGTCGGGAGGTCTCAGAATGAGCAGTTCTTC
CASSLWVGRSQNEQFF
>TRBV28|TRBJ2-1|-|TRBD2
TGTGCCAGCAGTTTAGCTAGCGGGAGGGTGATGGATGAGCAGTTCTTC
CASSLASGRVMDEQFF
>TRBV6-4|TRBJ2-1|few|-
TGTGCCAGCAGCTCCGATGGGGGGAGGGGGAATGAGCAGTTCTTC
CASSSDGGRGNEQFF
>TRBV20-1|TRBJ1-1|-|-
TGCCTCGAAGACCTAGCCCCTGAAGCTTTCTTT
CLEDLAPEAFF
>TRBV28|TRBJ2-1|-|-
TGTGCCAGCAGTTTTCTCACAGGGATGTACAATGAGCAGTTCTTC
CASSFLTGMYNEQFF
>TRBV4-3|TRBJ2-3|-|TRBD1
TGCGCCAGCAGCCAAGATCGTACAGGGGGTCTCACAGATACGCAGTATTTT
CASSQDRTGGLTDTQYF